The TCR beta chain described here comes from a study of T cell responses to AZD1222 COVID-19 vaccine. Study results and limitations: Spike-specific TCR breadth and depth rose after two AZD1222 doses. Females outnumbered males among donors, who were mostly white British; clonal diversity was possibly underestimated. Sampling that yielded the repertoires occurred only after the peak T cell response. Unmutated variant regions reportedly attract nearly half of all spike-specific TCRs.

V dropped 1 base and J dropped 8; count of bases not matched to a gene: 2. CDR3 size: 13 residues. Per the germline V gene, CDR1 is SEHNR and CDR2 is FQNEAQ (reference sequence). The repertoire was sequenced with immunoSEQ multiplex PCR; TCRdb's copy has only in-frame clones and lacks some. The sample has about 130,000 clones; about 93% are singletons. As regards this clone: Its antigen is still unknown.

The input for sequencing was peripheral blood, taken 28 days after the second AZD1222 dose. The sequence was collected from an adult who received the AZD1222 COVID-19 vaccine. The rearrangement links TRBV7-9 to TRBJ1-1; TRBD1 agrees at 9 bases. The CDR3 is CASSLGTGDEAFF. The CDR3 DNA reads as TGTGCCAGCAGCTTAGGGACAGGGGACGAAGCTTTCTTT.